This T cell receptor (beta chain) derives from a study of T cell responses to AZD1222 COVID-19 vaccine. Study observations and caveats: Nearly half of spike-specific TCRs reportedly target unmutated variant regions.

Turning to this clone: Its antigen is as yet unknown.

The CDR3 is made up of 16 amino acids. Germline V gene data show CDR1 as LGHDT and CDR2 as YNNKEL (reference sequence). The V end lost 6 bases, the J end lost 0 bases, and 15 bases lay between the germline ends. Using immunoSEQ multiplex PCR, the repertoire was profiled, and TCRdb retains in-frame clones only, with some absent. The top ten clones hold 1% to 1.3% of a sample with about 51,000 clones, roughly 90% of them seen once. The starting material was peripheral blood, obtained 28 days after the second AZD1222 dose. V usage is TRBV3-1 (or the pseudogene TRBV3-2) and J usage is TRBJ2-1, with D unclear. The sequence was collected from an adult who received the AZD1222 COVID-19 vaccine. CDR3 bases: TGTGCCAGCAGACCAAGCCTTGTTGGCTCCTACAATGAGCAGTTCTTC. Translated, it gives CASRPSLVGSYNEQFF.